This T cell receptor (beta chain) was identified during a study of T-cell reconstitution after alpha-beta-depleted transplantation in children. This clonotype was picked up a small number of times. Using unique molecular identifiers, the investigators prepared the TCRbeta library. TCRdb independently ran MiXCR on the PCR reads; one entry per CDR3 protein. The sample yields about 640,000 distinct CDR3 sequences, around 16% seen once. The V and J ends lost 2 bases and 4 bases, in that order; junction bases with no gene match: 4. The CDR3 has 16 amino acids. The germline V gene has CDR1 DFQATT and CDR2 SNEGSKA (reference sequence).

The clonotype comes from a human donor who donated a stem cell graft to a child with acute myeloid leukemia. V and J are TRBV20-1 and TRBJ2-2; 13 bases map to TRBD2. The specimen comprised PBMCs from the stem cell graft donor, sampled from the stem cell graft. CDR3 nucleotides: TGCAGTGCTAGACCCGGACTAGCGGGGGCCACCGGGGAGCTGTTTTTT. The encoded protein is CSARPGLAGATGELFF.